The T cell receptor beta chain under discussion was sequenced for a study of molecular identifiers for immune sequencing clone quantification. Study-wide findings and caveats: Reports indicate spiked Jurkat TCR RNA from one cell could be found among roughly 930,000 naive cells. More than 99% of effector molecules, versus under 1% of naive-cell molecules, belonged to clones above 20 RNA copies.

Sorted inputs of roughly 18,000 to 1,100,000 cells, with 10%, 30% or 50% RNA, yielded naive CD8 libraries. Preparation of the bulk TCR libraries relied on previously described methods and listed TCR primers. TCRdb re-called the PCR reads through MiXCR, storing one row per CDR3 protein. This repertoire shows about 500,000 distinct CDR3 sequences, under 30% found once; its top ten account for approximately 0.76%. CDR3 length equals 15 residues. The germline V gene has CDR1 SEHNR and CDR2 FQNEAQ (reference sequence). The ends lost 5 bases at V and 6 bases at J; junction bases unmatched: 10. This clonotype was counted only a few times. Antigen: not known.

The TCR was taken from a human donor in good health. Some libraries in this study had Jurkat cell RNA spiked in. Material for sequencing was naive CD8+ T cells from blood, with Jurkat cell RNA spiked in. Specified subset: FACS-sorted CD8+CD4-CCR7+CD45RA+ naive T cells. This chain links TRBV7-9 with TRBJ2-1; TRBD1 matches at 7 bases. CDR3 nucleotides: TGTGCCAGCAGCCCGAGACAGGGAGAGGTCAATGAGCAGTTCTTC. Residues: CASSPRQGEVNEQFF.